A selection of T cell receptor beta chains follows, all from one sample in a study of T cells in narcolepsy. The repertoire was sequenced with immunoSEQ multiplex PCR; TCRdb's copy has only in-frame clones and lacks some. Of about 27,000 clones in the sample, 75% to 80% were seen once. The sequenced sample was CD45RA- memory CD4+ T cells from PBMCs. These receptors were obtained from a human donor with narcolepsy. The CDR3 runs from the conserved cysteine through the conserved F or W. A D gene is named only where the DNA matches it firmly. A row's size may be missing; if present it is once, few, many or a size class.

TRBD2 TRBJ2-7 TRBV19 . TGTGCCAGTAGTATTTCCGGAGCGGGAGTACCCTACGAGCAGTACTTC CASSISGAGVPYEQYF
. TRBJ1-5 TRBV2 . TGTGCCAGCAGTGAAATCGGTACAGGGAATCAGCCCCAGCATTTT CASSEIGTGNQPQHF
. TRBJ1-6 TRBV4-2 few TGTGCCAGCAGCCAAGATATTGGACAGAGCTCCTATAATTCACCCCTCCACTTT CASSQDIGQSSYNSPLHF
TRBD1 TRBJ2-3 TRBV7-3 . TGTGCCACCTCCTTAACGCCGGGACAGGGAGATACGCAGTATTTT CATSLTPGQGDTQYF
. TRBJ2-1 TRBV7-6 . TGTGCCAGCAGCTTAGATCAGCTTTACAATGAGCAGTTCTTC CASSLDQLYNEQFF
. TRBJ1-2 TRBV7-9 few TGTGCCAGCGGAAACCAGGGCGGCTATGGCTACACCTTC CASGNQGGYGYTF
. TRBJ1-2 TRBV10-3 . TGTGCCATCATGCCTACGGCAGGTACCTATGGCTACACCTTC CAIMPTAGTYGYTF
. TRBJ1-6 TRBV19 . TGTGCCAGTAGTATTGGGCAGGGAGGAAGTTCACCCCTCCACTTT CASSIGQGGSSPLHF
. TRBJ1-6 TRBV7-6 . TGTGCCAGCAGCTTAGGAGTGGGGGCTAATTCACCCCTCCACTTT CASSLGVGANSPLHF
TRBD1 TRBJ1-2 TRBV7-9 . TGTGCCAGCAGCACCACAGGGGGGTATGGCTACACCTTC CASSTTGGYGYTF
TRBD2 TRBJ2-1 TRBV19 . TGTGCCAGTAGTATGATACCGGGACTAGTGTCAAATGAGCAGTTCTTC CASSMIPGLVSNEQFF
TRBD1 TRBJ1-5 TRBV11-3 . TGTGCCGGCTCGGGGACAGGTGGGCATTTT CAGSGTGGHF
. TRBJ1-2 TRBV6-1 . TGTGCCAGCAGAGCCCTCGACCGGGGTAACTATGGCTACACCTTC CASRALDRGNYGYTF
. TRBJ1-2 TRBV10-3 . TGTGCCATCAGTGAGTCCCTAACCGGACATCCAGGGGCTAACTATGGCTACACCTTC CAISESLTGHPGANYGYTF
. TRBJ2-7 TRBV10-3 few TGTGCCATCAGTGATAGGCAGGGGACTTCCTACGAGCAGTACTTC CAISDRQGTSYEQYF
. TRBJ2-3 TRBV5-4 . TGTGCCAGCAGCTTGTTTGGAGATACGCAGTATTTT CASSLFGDTQYF
TRBD2 TRBJ2-3 TRBV7-3 once TGTGCCAGCAGCACGGGGCTAGCGGGGGCCACAGATACGCAGTATTTT CASSTGLAGATDTQYF
TRBD1 TRBJ2-2 TRBV7-3 . TGTGCCAGCAGCTCCTCCGGACAGGGGTCCGGGGAGCTGTTTTTT CASSSSGQGSGELFF
. TRBJ2-7 TRBV21-1 . TGTGCCAGCAGCAAGAGGGAGACAGGGAGGAAATACGAGCAGTACTTC CASSKRETGRKYEQYF
. TRBJ1-5 TRBV18 . TGTGCCAGCTCACCAAACGGGGAGGAACAGCCCCAGCATTTT CASSPNGEEQPQHF
. TRBJ2-6 TRBV7-2 few TGTGCCAGCAGCTTGGGGTCTACTGGGGCCAACGTCCTGACTTTC CASSLGSTGANVLTF
TRBD1 TRBJ1-6 TRBV5-1 . TGCGCCAGCAGCCGGACAGGGAGTAATTCACCCCTCCACTTT CASSRTGSNSPLHF
TRBD1 TRBJ1-2 TRBV5-1 few TGCGCCAGCACCATCGGACAGGGATCTAACTATGGCTACACCTTC CASTIGQGSNYGYTF
TRBD1 TRBJ1-1 TRBV7-9 . TGTGCCAGCAGACAACAGGGGGAGAACACTGAAGCTTTCTTT CASRQQGENTEAFF
. TRBJ1-1 TRBV6-5 . TGTGCCAGCAGTTCACTACGACTCGGCGGAACTGAAGCTTTCTTT CASSSLRLGGTEAFF
. TRBJ2-1 TRBV14 . TGTGCCAGCAGCCAAATCGTGGGCAGGACCATCAAGCAGTTCTTC CASSQIVGRTIKQFF
. TRBJ1-1 TRBV27 . TGTGCCAGCAGTTTAAGGGAAGTGAACACTGAAGCTTTCTTT CASSLREVNTEAFF
TRBD1 TRBJ1-2 TRBV6-5 . TGTGCCAGCAGTTACGCGGGACAGGGGTTTGGCTACACCTTC CASSYAGQGFGYTF
. TRBJ2-5 TRBV11-3 . TGTGCCAGCAGCTTACAGTACCAAGAGACCCAGTACTTC CASSLQYQETQYF
. TRBJ2-7 TRBV6-5 . TGTGCCAGCAGTTACACTCCAGGGGATACCGAGCAGTACTTC CASSYTPGDTEQYF
TRBD1 TRBJ2-5 TRBV5-4 few TGTGCCAGCCAGGGACAGGGAGGGGGAGAGACCCAGTACTTC CASQGQGGGETQYF
. TRBJ2-7 TRBV11-3 . TGTGCCAGCAGCTTGGCGGACTACGAGCAGTACTTC CASSLADYEQYF
TRBD1 TRBJ1-1 TRBV9 . TGTGCCAGCAGCGGGGGACAGGGGAGTTTACGGACTGAAGCTTTCTTT CASSGGQGSLRTEAFF
TRBD2 TRBJ2-1 TRBV11-2 . TGTGCCAGCAGCCCCTATCCAACTAGCGGGCTTTACAATGAGCAGTTCTTC CASSPYPTSGLYNEQFF
. TRBJ1-1 TRBV2 . TGTGCCAGCAGTGAGAACAGCTTCACTGAAGCTTTCTTT CASSENSFTEAFF
. TRBJ1-6 TRBV29-1 . TGCAGCGTTTGCTCGGGAGATAATTCACCCCTCCACTTT CSVCSGDNSPLHF
TRBD1 TRBJ2-5 TRBV5-5 once TGTGCCAGCAGCCGAACGACAGGGTCGAAGCAAGAGACCCAGTACTTC CASSRTTGSKQETQYF
. TRBJ1-1 TRBV6-1 once TGTGCCAGCAGGGTCGGACTACTTCGGGACACTGAAGCTTTCTTT CASRVGLLRDTEAFF
TRBD1 TRBJ1-5 TRBV10-1 once TGCGCCAGCGGACAGGGTGGCAATCAGCCCCAGCATTTT CASGQGGNQPQHF
. TRBJ1-6 TRBV15 . TGTGCCACCAGCAGAGATCGGCGAGTGGAATCACCCCTCCACTTT CATSRDRRVESPLHF
. TRBJ1-6 TRBV6-5 . TGTGCCAGCAGGAGGGCCAGCTCCTATAATTCACCCCTCCACTTT CASRRASSYNSPLHF
. TRBJ1-6 TRBV7-6 . TGTGCCAGCAGCCGGGACACGACTAATTCACCCCTCCACTTT CASSRDTTNSPLHF
. TRBJ2-3 TRBV7-2 . TGTGCCAGCAGCTACCGGGGGAAAAGCACAGATACGCAGTATTTT CASSYRGKSTDTQYF
. TRBJ2-5 TRBV30 . TGTGCCTGGAGTCCACAAGAGACCCAGTACTTC CAWSPQETQYF
TRBD1 TRBJ2-3 TRBV5-4 few TGTGCCAGCAGGATAGACAGGGGTTTTAGCACAGATACGCAGTATTTT CASRIDRGFSTDTQYF
. TRBJ1-6 TRBV6-1 . TGTGCCAGCAGTGAAGAATGGGATTCACCCCTCCACTTT CASSEEWDSPLHF
. TRBJ2-5 TRBV19 . TGTGCCAGTAGTCGGGGGCAGGGCCCCACTTACCAAGAGACCCAGTACTTC CASSRGQGPTYQETQYF
. TRBJ1-1 TRBV4-2 . TGTGCCAGCAGCCAAGATAGGACAGATAACACTGAAGCTTTCTTT CASSQDRTDNTEAFF
. TRBJ1-2 TRBV30 . TGTGCCTGGAGTGTAGAGGGGAACTATGGCTACACCTTC CAWSVEGNYGYTF
TRBD1 TRBJ1-5 TRBV2 . TGTGCCAGCAGGGCAGGGGGGACTGGCAATCAGCCCCAGCATTTT CASRAGGTGNQPQHF
. TRBJ1-6 TRBV30 once TGTGCCTGGAACCGGGACCCTAGATTCTATAATTCACCCCTCCACTTT CAWNRDPRFYNSPLHF
. TRBJ2-1 TRBV10-3 . TGTGCCATCAGGTCCGGGAGCTCTCGGAATGAGCAGTTCTTC CAIRSGSSRNEQFF
TRBD1 TRBJ1-5 TRBV2 few TGTGCCAGCAGTGACGACAGGGGCAATCAGCCCCAGCATTTT CASSDDRGNQPQHF
TRBD1 TRBJ1-2 TRBV11-2 once TGTGCCAGCAGCTTACTCCATAGAAGGACAGGGTATGGCTACACCTTC CASSLLHRRTGYGYTF